A selection of T cell receptor beta chains follows, all from one sample in a study of vaccination and CD4 T cells after COVID-19. Their cognate antigens are unknown. TCRdb re-called the PCR reads with MiXCR, one entry per CDR3 protein. The sample records about 12,000 distinct CDR3 sequences, 27% being singletons. This sample comprised CD4+ T cells from blood, cultured in vitro, obtained before SARS-CoV-2 vaccination. The receptor source for this set is a human donor who received a COVID-19 vaccine. Both conserved end residues are part of each CDR3. D genes are given only for firm matches. Size is omitted from some rows. Given values are once, few, many or a class for expanded clones.

V: TRBV7-2
size: NA
D: TRBD2
J: TRBJ2-1
CDR3: CASSLHLSGGRVAGEQFF
DNA: TGTGCCAGCAGCTTACACCTTAGCGGGGGGAGGGTTGCGGGTGAGCAGTTCTTC

V: TRBV19
size: few
D: NA
J: TRBJ2-7
CDR3: CASSRGQNSYEQYF
DNA: TGTGCCAGTAGTAGGGGTCAGAACTCCTACGAGCAGTACTTC

V: TRBV2
size: few
D: NA
J: TRBJ1-5
CDR3: CASSEGSRGLGYQPQHF
DNA: TGTGCCAGCAGTGAAGGCAGCAGGGGATTGGGGTATCAGCCCCAGCATTTT

V: TRBV11-2
size: NA
D: NA
J: TRBJ2-3
CDR3: CASSLSARGARTDTQYF
DNA: TGTGCCAGCAGCTTATCGGCTCGCGGGGCCCGCACAGATACGCAGTATTTT

V: TRBV18
size: NA
D: NA
J: TRBJ1-3
CDR3: CASSPENTIYF
DNA: TGTGCCAGCTCACCCGAAAACACCATATATTTT

V: TRBV4-1
size: few
D: NA
J: TRBJ1-1
CDR3: CASSQDQGSTEAFF
DNA: TGCGCCAGCAGCCAAGACCAGGGATCTACTGAAGCTTTCTTT

V: TRBV15
size: few
D: NA
J: TRBJ2-5
CDR3: CATSRDREKTETQYF
DNA: TGTGCCACCAGCAGAGATAGGGAAAAAACGGAGACCCAGTACTTC

V: TRBV18
size: few
D: TRBD1
J: TRBJ2-5
CDR3: CASSQDRGETQYF
DNA: TGTGCCAGCTCCCAAGACAGGGGTGAGACCCAGTACTTC

V: TRBV5-1
size: once
D: TRBD2
J: TRBJ2-7
CDR3: CASSSGPGLESYEQYF
DNA: TGCGCCAGCAGCTCGGGCCCGGGACTAGAATCCTACGAGCAGTACTTC

V: TRBV29-1
size: NA
D: NA
J: TRBJ1-1
CDR3: CSVGPEAFF
DNA: TGCAGCGTTGGACCTGAAGCTTTCTTT

V: TRBV5-5
size: few
D: TRBD1
J: TRBJ2-5
CDR3: CASSHQRSPTGGAETQYF
DNA: TGTGCCAGCAGCCACCAAAGAAGTCCGACAGGGGGCGCGGAGACCCAGTACTTC

V: TRBV14
size: few
D: NA
J: TRBJ2-3
CDR3: CASSQRPYWGTDTQYF
DNA: TGTGCCAGCAGCCAGCGGCCCTACTGGGGCACAGATACGCAGTATTTT

V: TRBV12-3/TRBV12-4
size: NA
D: NA
J: TRBJ1-6
CDR3: CASSFGGLNSPLHF
DNA: TGTGCCAGCAGTTTCGGAGGGCTTAATTCACCCCTCCACTTT